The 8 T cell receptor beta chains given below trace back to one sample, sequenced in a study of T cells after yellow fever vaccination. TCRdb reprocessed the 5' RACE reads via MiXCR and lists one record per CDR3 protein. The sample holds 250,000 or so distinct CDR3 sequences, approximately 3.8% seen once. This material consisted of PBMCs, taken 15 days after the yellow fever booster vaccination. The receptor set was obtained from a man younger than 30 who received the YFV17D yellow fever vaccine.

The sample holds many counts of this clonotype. CDR3 coding DNA: TGTGCCAGCACCACCCTTACAAGGGGGCGGAATTCACCCCTCCACTTT. As protein: CASTTLTRGRNSPLHF. The chain is built from TRBV7-9 and TRBJ1-6, with 7 bases that match TRBD1. Per the germline V gene, CDR1 is SEHNR and CDR2 is FQNEAQ (reference sequence). The V and J ends lost 7 bases and 7 bases, in that order; junction bases with no gene match: 13. This CDR3 has 16 residues.

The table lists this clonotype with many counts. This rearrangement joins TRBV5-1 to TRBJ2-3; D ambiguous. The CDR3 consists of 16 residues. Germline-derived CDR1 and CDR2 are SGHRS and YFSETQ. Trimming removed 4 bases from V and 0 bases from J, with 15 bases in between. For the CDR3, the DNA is TGCGCCAGCAGCGTCCAAGGGTCCCCTAGCACAGATACGCAGTATTTT. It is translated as CASSVQGSPSTDTQYF.

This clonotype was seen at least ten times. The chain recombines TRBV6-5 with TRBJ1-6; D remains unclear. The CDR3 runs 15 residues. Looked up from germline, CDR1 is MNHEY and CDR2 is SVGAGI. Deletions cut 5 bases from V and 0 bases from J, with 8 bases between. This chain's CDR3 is CASSPRSSYNSPLHF. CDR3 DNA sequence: TGTGCCAGCAGTCCAAGGAGCTCCTATAATTCACCCCTCCACTTT.

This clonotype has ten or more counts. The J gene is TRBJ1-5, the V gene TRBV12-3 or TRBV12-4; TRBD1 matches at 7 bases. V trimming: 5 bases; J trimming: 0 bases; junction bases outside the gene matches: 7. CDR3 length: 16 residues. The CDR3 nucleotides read TGTGCCAGCAGTCGTACAGGGGAAAATAGCAATCAGCCCCAGCATTTT. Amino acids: CASSRTGENSNQPQHF.

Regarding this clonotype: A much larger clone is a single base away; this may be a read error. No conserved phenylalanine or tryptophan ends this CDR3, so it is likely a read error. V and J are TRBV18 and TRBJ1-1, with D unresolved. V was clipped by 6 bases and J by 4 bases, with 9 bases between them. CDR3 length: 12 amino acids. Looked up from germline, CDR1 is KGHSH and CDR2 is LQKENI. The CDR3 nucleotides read TGTGCCAGCTCTCCGGTGGCCACTGAAGCTTTCCTT. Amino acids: CASSPVATEAFL.

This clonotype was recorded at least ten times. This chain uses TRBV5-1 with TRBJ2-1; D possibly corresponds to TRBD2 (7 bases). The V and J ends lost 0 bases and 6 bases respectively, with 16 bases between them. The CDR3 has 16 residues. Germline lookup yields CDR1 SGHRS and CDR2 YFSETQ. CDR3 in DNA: TGCGCCAGCAGCTTGGGTGGCGGGGGCCTTTTCAATGAGCAGTTCTTC. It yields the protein CASSLGGGGLFNEQFF.

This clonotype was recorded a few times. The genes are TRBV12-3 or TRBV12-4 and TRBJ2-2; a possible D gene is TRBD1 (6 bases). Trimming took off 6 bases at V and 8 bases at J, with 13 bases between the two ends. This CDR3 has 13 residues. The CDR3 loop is CASSRGQSGELFF. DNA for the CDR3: TGTGCCAGCAGCCGGGGACAATCTGGGGAGCTGTTTTTT.

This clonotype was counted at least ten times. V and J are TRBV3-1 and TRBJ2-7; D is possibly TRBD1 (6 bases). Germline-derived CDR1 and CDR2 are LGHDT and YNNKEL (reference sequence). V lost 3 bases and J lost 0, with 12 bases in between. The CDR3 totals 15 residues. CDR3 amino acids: CASSQVVGASYEQYF. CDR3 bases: TGTGCCAGCAGCCAGGTTGTGGGGGCCTCCTACGAGCAGTACTTC.